The present T cell receptor (beta chain) was sequenced within a study of prognosis after radiotherapy for stage I lung cancer. Study-wide findings and caveats: Lower Shannon entropy values were found after stereotactic body radiation therapy in patients who developed distant metastases. Unique TCR clone counts went down once patients had stereotactic body radiation therapy, median roughly 9,300 versus 7,200.

As to this clonotype: Its cognate antigen is unknown.

Genomic DNA yielded TCR beta CDR3, amplified by two-round multiplex PCR. Amplification during the initial PCR round employed primers specific to each TRBV and TRBJ gene. TCRdb redid the calling of the multiplex PCR reads with MiXCR, one entry per CDR3 protein. The repertoire consists of some 15,000 distinct CDR3 sequences, with 28% occurring once and the leading ten covering roughly a tenth. CDR3 size: 15 residues. The ends were cut back, 3 bases at V and 14 bases at J, with 23 bases in the middle. Looked up from germline, CDR1 is LNHDA and CDR2 is SQIVND (reference sequence). This specimen consisted of PBMCs, obtained before or after stereotactic body radiation therapy (not recorded which). The TCR comes from a donor aged 50 or older with non-small cell lung cancer. The chain recombines TRBV19 with TRBJ1-5; a weak D match, TRBD1 (6 bases). The CDR3 DNA sequence: TGTGCCAGTAGTATGGTACAGGGACTCAATCAGCGCAAGCATTTT. Translation gives CASSMVQGLNQRKHF.